This TCR beta chain was sequenced in a study of blood T cell repertoires in COVID-19. Across the study: Sites in the United States, Italy and Spain provided acute and convalescent COVID-19 samples. Sources were T cells, B-cell-depleted T cells, or PBMCs; the material itself was cDNA or gDNA.

As originally analysed: Using reference gene primer amplification, nucleated cell counts were estimated. Data came from immunoSEQ multiplex PCR; TCRdb stores just in-frame clones and leaves some out. V and J calls and clone size are given by that table; D and trimming were obtained from the DNA. The sample lists some 88,000 clones; less than 90% were seen once. The V gene's germline CDR1 is SGDLS and CDR2 YYNGEE. The germline V and J ends were trimmed by 0 bases and 0 bases, with 8 bases remaining between them. The CDR3 runs to 15 residues. The chain uses TRBV9 and TRBJ2-3; tentatively, D is TRBD2 (6 bases). This TCR derives from a man in his sixties with acute or convalescent COVID-19. The sample taken for sequencing was peripheral blood. This CDR3 is CASSVVAASTDTQYF. The CDR3 DNA is TGTGCCAGCAGCGTAGTAGCGGCCAGCACAGATACGCAGTATTTT.